This T cell receptor (beta chain) was identified in a study of T-cell memory formation after mild COVID-19 (dated by TCRdb to 2020 to 2023). Regarding the research as a whole: Most TCR sequence clusters were specific to one of the two donors. In a couple of donors, T-cell clones that expanded and contracted after mild COVID-19 were tracked by sequencing TCRalpha and TCRbeta repertoires over time. Two young, previously healthy adult volunteers made up the cohort, one male and one female. Results and caveats for the whole study, not just this receptor: Contracting CD4+ clones were located mainly in the CM and EM memory subsets, whereas CD8+ clones were found to be enriched in EMRA. Only two mild cases were covered in the study, and larger cohorts including severe cases with pre-infection samples were considered necessary. Clones contracting from day 15 to 85 had balanced CD4/CD8 phenotypes, while a second wave expanding from day 15 to 37 was biased towards CD4+. Some responding clones were detected in pre-infection memory, suggesting pre-existing cross-reactive memory T cells joined the SARS-CoV-2 response. SARS-CoV-2 specificity of the second-wave clones peaking on day 37 was not confirmed.

Based on the germline V gene (reference sequence), the CDR1 and CDR2 sequences are MNHEY and SMNVEV. The CDR3 spans 15 residues, from the cysteine through the phenylalanine. Just the 45-base CDR3 DNA is kept, in frame starting at base 1. For sequencing, an Illumina NovaSeq 6000 was employed. TCRalpha and TCRbeta cDNA libraries were constructed by 5'RACE with constant-segment primers, with sample barcodes and unique molecular identifiers being introduced. Trizol reagent was used to extract RNA from every sample. Amplification of the libraries took two PCR steps, and the second step added a second sample barcode plus Illumina TruSeq adapters. The libraries were sequenced on an Illumina NovaSeq using 2 x 150 bp paired-end reads. Under the source paper's analysis protocol: The reads were demultiplexed and collapsed into UMI-guided consensus sequences using migec v1.2.7. Using mixcr v2.1.11, UMI consensuses were aligned to TRA and TRB V and J templates and then assembled into clonotypes. Clonotypes were classified as expanded or contracted when called significant by both edgeR and NoisET, with noise models trained on biological replicates. For edgeR calls, the thresholds were a false discovery rate-adjusted p below 0.01 and a log2 fold-change of 1. As an exploratory analysis of dynamics, max-normalized trajectories of the 1000 most abundant clonotypes were examined with PCA combined with hierarchical clustering. Each responding clone was given a CD4 or CD8 phenotype based on the CD4+ and CD8+ repertoires, which had been sequenced separately. TCRdb trimmed the raw reads at Q25, called clones with MiXCR and kept productive beta chains. Each CDR3 protein gets just one entry, which takes the most common genes and DNA from the rows behind it. The V and J calls follow TCRdb's processing rather than the paper's. The sample has about 180,000 distinct CDR3 sequences on record, roughly 18% of them singletons. Jointly, the top ten make up roughly 3.7% of the sample.

Ficoll-Paque density gradient centrifugation was the method used to isolate PBMCs. This clonotype was observed a few times. Its antigen is currently not known. Sequence at one end of the junction differs from germline and may be a read error. The rearrangement joined TRBV27 to TRBJ1-5, with the D gene call left open. The sequence derives from a man aged 18 to 29 who had mild COVID-19 (a few samples of this study predate the infection). The sample titles of this study are shuffled in the database, so cell type and time point are left out; the donor was told from shared clones. Sequenced material: PBMCs or a T cell subset sorted from them (not recorded which). The CDR3 loop reads CASSSADPGNQPQHF. Here is the DNA: TGTGCCAGTAGTTCGGCGGACCCTGGCAATCAGCCCCAGCATTTT.